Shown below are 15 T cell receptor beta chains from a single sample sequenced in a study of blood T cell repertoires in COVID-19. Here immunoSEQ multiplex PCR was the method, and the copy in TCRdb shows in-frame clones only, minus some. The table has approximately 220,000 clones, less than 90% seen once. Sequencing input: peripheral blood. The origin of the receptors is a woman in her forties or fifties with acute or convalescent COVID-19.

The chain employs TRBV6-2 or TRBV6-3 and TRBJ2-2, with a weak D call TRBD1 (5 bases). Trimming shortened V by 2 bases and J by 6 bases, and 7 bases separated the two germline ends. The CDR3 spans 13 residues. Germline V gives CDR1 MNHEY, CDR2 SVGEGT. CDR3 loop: CASSYGAAGELFF. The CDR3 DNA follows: TGTGCCAGCAGTTACGGGGCGGCCGGGGAGCTGTTTTTT.

The CDR3 DNA follows: TGTGCCATCAGTGAGCGGGAGAGGATAGATACGCAGTATTTT. Amino acid sequence: CAISERERIDTQYF. The J gene is TRBJ2-3, the V gene TRBV10-3; the D gene is possibly TRBD2 (6 bases). This CDR3 region has 14 residues. Trimming stripped 2 bases from V and 5 bases from J, with 11 bases between. The germline gives CDR1 ENHRY, CDR2 SYGVKD.

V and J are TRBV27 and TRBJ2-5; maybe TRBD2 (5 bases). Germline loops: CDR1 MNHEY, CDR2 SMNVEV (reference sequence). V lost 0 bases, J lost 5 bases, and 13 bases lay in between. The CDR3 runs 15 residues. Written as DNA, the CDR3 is TGTGCCAGCAGTTTATCCCCCGGGATACTCGAGACCCAGTACTTC. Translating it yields CASSLSPGILETQYF.

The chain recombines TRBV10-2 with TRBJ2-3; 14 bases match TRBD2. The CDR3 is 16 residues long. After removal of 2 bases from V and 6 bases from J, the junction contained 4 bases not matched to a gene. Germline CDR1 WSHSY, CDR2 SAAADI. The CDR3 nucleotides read TGCGCCAGCAGTGAGGGGACTAGCGGGGGTCAGGATACGCAGTATTTT. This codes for CASSEGTSGGQDTQYF.

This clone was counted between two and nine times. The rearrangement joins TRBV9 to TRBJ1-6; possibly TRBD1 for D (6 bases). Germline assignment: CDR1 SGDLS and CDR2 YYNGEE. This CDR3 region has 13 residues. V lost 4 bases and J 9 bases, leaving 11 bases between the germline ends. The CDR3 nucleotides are TGTGCCAGCAGCCCCGGCAGGGGTTCACCCCTCCACTTT. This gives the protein CASSPGRGSPLHF.

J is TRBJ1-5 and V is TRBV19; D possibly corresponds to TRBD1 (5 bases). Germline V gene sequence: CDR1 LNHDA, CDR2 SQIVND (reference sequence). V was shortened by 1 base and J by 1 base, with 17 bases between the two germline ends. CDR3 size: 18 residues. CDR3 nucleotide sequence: TGTGCCAGTAGTATAGTTACGGAATATCAGGGCAGCAATCAGCCCCAGCATTTT. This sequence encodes CASSIVTEYQGSNQPQHF.

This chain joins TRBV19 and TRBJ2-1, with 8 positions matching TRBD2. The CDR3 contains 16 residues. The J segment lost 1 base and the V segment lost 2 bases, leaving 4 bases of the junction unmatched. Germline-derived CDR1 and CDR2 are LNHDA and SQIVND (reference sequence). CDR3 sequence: CASSINGRVSYNEQFF. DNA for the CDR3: TGTGCCAGTAGTATAAACGGGAGGGTGTCCTACAATGAGCAGTTCTTC.

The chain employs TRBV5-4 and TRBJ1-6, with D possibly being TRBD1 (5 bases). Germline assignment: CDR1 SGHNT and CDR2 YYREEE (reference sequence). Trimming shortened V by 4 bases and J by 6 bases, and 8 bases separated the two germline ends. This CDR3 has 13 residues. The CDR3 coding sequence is TGTGCCAGCAGCCGCGGGGGTAATTCACCCCTCCACTTT. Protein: CASSRGGNSPLHF.

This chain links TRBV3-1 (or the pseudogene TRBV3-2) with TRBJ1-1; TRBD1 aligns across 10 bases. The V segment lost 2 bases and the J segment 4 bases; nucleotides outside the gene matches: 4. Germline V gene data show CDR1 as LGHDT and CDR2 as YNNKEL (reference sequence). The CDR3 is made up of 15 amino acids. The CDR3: CASSQRRTGGTEAFF. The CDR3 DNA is TGTGCCAGCAGCCAAAGACGGACAGGGGGCACTGAAGCTTTCTTT.

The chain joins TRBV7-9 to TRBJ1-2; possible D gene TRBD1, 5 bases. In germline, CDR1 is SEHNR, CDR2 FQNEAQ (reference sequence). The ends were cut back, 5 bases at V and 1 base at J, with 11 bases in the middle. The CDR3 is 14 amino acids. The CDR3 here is CASSPRQYNYGYTF. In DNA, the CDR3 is TGTGCCAGCAGCCCACGACAGTATAACTATGGCTACACCTTC. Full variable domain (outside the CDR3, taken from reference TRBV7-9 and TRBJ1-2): DTGVSQNPRHKITKRGQNVTFRCDPISEHNRLYWYRQTLGQGPEFLTYFQNEAQLEKSRLLSDRFSAERPKGSFSTLEIQRTEQGDSAMYLCASSPRQYNYGYTFGSGTRLTVV.

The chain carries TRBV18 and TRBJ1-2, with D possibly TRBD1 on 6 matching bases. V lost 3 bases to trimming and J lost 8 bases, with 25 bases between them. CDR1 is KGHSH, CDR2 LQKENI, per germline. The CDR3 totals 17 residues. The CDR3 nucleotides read TGTGCCAGCTCACCCCAAGATGGTGGCAGGGGATCCAAGGGCTACACCTTC. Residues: CASSPQDGGRGSKGYTF.

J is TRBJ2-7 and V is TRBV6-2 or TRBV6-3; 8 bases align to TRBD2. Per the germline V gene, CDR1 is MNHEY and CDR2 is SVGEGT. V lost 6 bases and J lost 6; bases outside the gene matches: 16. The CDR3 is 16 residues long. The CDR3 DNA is TGTGCCAGCAGCCCGCTCCAACTCAAGCGGGGGACCGAGCAGTACTTC. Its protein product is CASSPLQLKRGTEQYF.

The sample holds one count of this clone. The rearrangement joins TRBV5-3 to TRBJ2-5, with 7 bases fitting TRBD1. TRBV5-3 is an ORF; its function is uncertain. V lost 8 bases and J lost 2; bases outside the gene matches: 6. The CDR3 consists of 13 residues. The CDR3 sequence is CASTGVWQETQYF. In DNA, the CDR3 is TGTGCCAGCACAGGGGTATGGCAAGAGACCCAGTACTTC.

Here the CDR3 reads CAWSVTRGGPTEAFF. The CDR3, as DNA: TGTGCCTGGAGTGTAACCCGGGGGGGCCCCACTGAAGCTTTCTTT. The chain links TRBV30 to TRBJ1-1, with D perhaps matching TRBD1 (6 bases). Germline loops: CDR1 GTSNPN, CDR2 SVGIG (reference sequence). The CDR3 length is 15 residues. The ends were cut back, 0 bases at V and 4 bases at J, with 15 bases in the middle. The variable domain in full, with the rest retrieved from reference TRBV30 and TRBJ1-1, is SQTIHQWPATLVQPVGSPLSLECTVEGTSNPNLYWYRQAAGRGLQLLFYSVGIGQISSEVPQNLSASRPQDRQFILSSKKLLLSDSGFYLCAWSVTRGGPTEAFFGQGTRLTVV.

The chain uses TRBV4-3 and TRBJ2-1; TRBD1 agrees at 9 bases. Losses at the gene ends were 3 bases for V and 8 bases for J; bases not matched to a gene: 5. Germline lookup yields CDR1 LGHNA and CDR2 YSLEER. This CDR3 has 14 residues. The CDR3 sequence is CASSQDRGMYEQFF. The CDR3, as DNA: TGCGCCAGCAGCCAGGACAGGGGTATGTATGAGCAGTTCTTC.